This TCR beta chain was documented in a study of cytomegalovirus exposure and HLA in healthy donors. Germline loops: CDR1 SGDLS, CDR2 YYNGEE. The CDR3 covers 13 residues. V shed 3 bases and J shed 2 bases, with 8 bases lying between them. The PCR had 60 Vbeta and 13 Jbeta primers. Only in-frame clones appear in the TCRdb table, and some are missing; sequencing was by immunoSEQ multiplex PCR. The profile covers about 100,000 clones, with 65% to 85% appearing a single time and around 20% taken by the ten largest. As concerns this clone: Its antigen is currently unknown.

General observations from the study: Reported findings show TCR beta sequences accurately forecast HLA-A and HLA-B alleles in most subjects.

The V gene is TRBV9, the J gene TRBJ2-5; D possibly corresponds to TRBD1 (6 bases). The TCR was taken from a woman aged 60-75 years in good health and CMV-seropositive. Sequenced input: PBMCs. The DNA for the CDR3 is TGTGCCAGCAGCGGTAGGGGGCAAGAGACCCAGTACTTC. Its protein product is CASSGRGQETQYF. The full variable domain, with the rest looked up from reference TRBV9 and TRBJ2-5, is DSGVTQTPKHLITATGQRVTLRCSPRSGDLSVYWYQQSLDQGLQFLIQYYNGEERAKGNILERFSAQQFPDLHSELNLSSLELGDSALYFCASSGRGQETQYFGPGTRLLVL.